This T cell receptor (beta chain) was obtained from a study of blood T cell repertoires in COVID-19. For the study at large: Both acute and convalescent COVID-19 samples were obtained from the United States, Italy and Spain. PBMCs, B-cell-depleted T cells, or T cells provided the cDNA or gDNA that made up the material.

This CDR3 has 11 amino acids. Germline CDR1 DFQATT, CDR2 SNEGSKA (reference sequence). Trimming pared 7 bases from V and 1 base from J, leaving 7 bases between. Source study methods: Amplification with reference gene primers provided the estimates of nucleated cell counts. The protocol was immunoSEQ multiplex PCR, while the TCRdb copy is restricted to in-frame clones and leaves out a portion. The V and J calls and clone size are taken from that table; D and trimming were inferred from the DNA. Among more than 150,000 clones, about 88% were seen once, and the ten largest hold about 2.1%. The V call is TRBV20-1, the J call TRBJ1-1; D ambiguous. The receptor comes from a man in his 70s with active or convalescent COVID-19. The sample comprised peripheral blood. The CDR3 DNA follows: TGCAGTGGACACCAGAACACTGAAGCTTTCTTT. It is translated as CSGHQNTEAFF.